This TCR beta chain was captured in a study of cytomegalovirus exposure and HLA in healthy donors (dated by TCRdb to between 2016 and 2019). In the study overall: An earlier analysis of about 530 of the donors reported about 260 Gb of sequence data and 117 million unique TCR beta sequences obtained from approximately 180 million T cells. In the later analysis, no new phenotypic data were used to find candidate immune exposures; instead, reliance was placed on TCR beta sequences and their occurrence across donors. Both class I and class II loci were covered by HLA typing, at four-digit resolution. A separate validation cohort of more than 100 different subjects was used in addition to the roughly 720-subject first cohort. The study combined high-throughput TCR immunosequencing, statistical association of individual TCRs with disease status, and machine learning to predict cytomegalovirus infection status. On average, approximately 250,000 unique TCR beta nucleotide sequences were sequenced per donor among 300 to 500 genotyped donors of the cohort, with around 19% of those sequences being non-productive. The number of typed donors differed by locus: about 629-630 for A, B, C, DRB1 and DQB1; 500 to 550 for DQA1; roughly 600 for DPA1; and some 430 for DPB1. A later genetic analysis took genome-wide SNP genotypes for about 55% of the 666 donors and used that subset as a discovery cohort. The study aimed to test whether signatures of past pathogen exposure could be identified by cataloging public T cell receptors. Using immunosequencing, the study profiled T cell repertoires from around 680 subjects and related those repertoires to cytomegalovirus serostatus. To study patterns of TCR occurrence, a later analysis re-analyzed previously published TCR beta repertoires from around 660 donors and added high-resolution HLA genotyping. Around 300 gigabases of sequencing data and 70 million to 85 million unique TCR sequences were included in an early release covering about 600 HLA-typed donors. Donor age, sex, ethnicity and CMV serostatus were compiled alongside the repertoire data. Roughly 5 DR-DQ haplotypes were handled as single units for association and clustering, since linkage in the cohort was strong. Every discovery cohort repertoire had been produced on one sequencing platform. To decide whether each TCR beta V gene segment behaved as functional or pseudogenic, an earlier analysis of some 570 of the donors relied on high-throughput TCR beta sequencing. Of the roughly 400 genotyped donors, approximately 83% fell in the genetic ancestry cluster associated with self-reported Caucasian donors.

Library preparation was by the immunoSEQ multiplex PCR assay. For the multiplex PCR, a mixture combining 60 forward primers for TCR Vbeta segments and 13 reverse primers for TCR Jbeta segments was used. The CDR3 region of rearranged TCR beta genes was amplified from genomic DNA with a multiplex PCR assay. The amplified TCR beta libraries were sequenced on the Illumina HiSeq System as 87-base-pair reads. The original methods were these. A later analysis counted approximately 84 million unique TCR beta chains across the 550 to 700 repertoires, and around 12 million of these chains were shared by at least two donors. A nearest-neighbor algorithm error-corrected the raw reads and collapsed the reads into unique sequences, merging closely related sequences to remove PCR and sequencing errors. To assign V, D and J gene segments, CDR3 sequences were aligned to IMGT reference sequences. Each retained sequence needed at least a six-nucleotide match to both a V gene segment and a J gene segment. A rearrangement counted as productive if the CDR3 had no stop codons and remained in frame with V and J, and every other rearrangement counted as non-productive. Following IMGT convention, CDR3 was defined as the stretch from the second conserved V-encoded cysteine to the conserved J-encoded phenylalanine. The earlier analysis of about 560 of the donors excluded any sequence lacking an unambiguous match to a single V gene segment. In an earlier analysis of a few hundred of the donors, V segments were called functional above 56.7% productive rearrangements and were called segregating when the between-donor standard deviation exceeded 5%. A statistical classification framework was built to diagnose cytomegalovirus status from the catalog of TCR beta chain sequences. A later analysis assigned V and J genes by comparing TCR nucleotide sequences with IMGT/GENE-DB human TR gene sequences. A later analysis assigned CDR3 sequences and most-parsimonious VDJ recombination scenarios with the TCRdist pipeline. In a later analysis, each TCR beta chain was defined by its CDR3 amino acid sequence together with its V-gene family, and reads lacking a unique V-gene family were excluded. A later analysis removed 500 to 650 highly shared, low-generation-probability nucleotide sequences to deal with suspected cross-contamination and a sequencing artifact. In a later analysis, a clonal expansion index for each public chain was calculated from normalized within-repertoire ranks of inferred template counts. A later analysis computed generation probabilities with a VDJ recombination model fitted to out-of-frame rearrangements, and checked the results against IGoR. In a later analysis, hypergeometric tests were used to score TCR-TCR, TCR-HLA and TCR-CMV co-occurrence, with a repertoire-size bias correction applied to TCR pairs. To estimate false discovery rates, a later analysis permuted the HLA or CMV assignments 20 times. In a later analysis, co-occurring TCRs were grouped using DBSCAN, and TCRdist sequence similarity was added for clustering within HLA-allele-positive subsets. For co-occurrence clustering, repertoires with fewer than 30,000 or more than 120,000 public chains were excluded, along with five repertoires with anomalous nucleotide sharing. As stored in TCRdb, this immuneACCESS dataset retains in-frame rearrangements with V and J assigned. A fraction of the clones does not appear; measured against another copy, unresolved V genes explain less than half of the discrepancy, and the remainder lacks a known reason. V and J calls and clone size are as listed in that table; D and trimming were resolved from the DNA. For this sample the table gives roughly 160,000 clones, of which roughly 70% were detected only once. The ten largest account for about 1.6% of the sample.

Findings and caveats that apply to the study as a whole: Compared with equally common non-associated chains, HLA-associated TCR beta chains in a later analysis were more clonally expanded and had lower generation probabilities. At a false discovery rate of 0.05, a later analysis linked under 20,000 TCR beta sequences to specific HLA alleles. Approximately 16 rarely observed V segments, including chromosome 9 orphons, were excluded from the earlier analysis of just under 600 of the donors because counts were too low. The authors suggested that the approach could potentially be generalized to other disease states and immunological phenotypes. Compared with the 666-donor mean, donors in an Asian-associated ancestry cluster had fewer N-insertions in productive TCRs, according to a later genetic analysis. Assigning TCR associations to individual alleles was difficult when HLA alleles, especially DR and DQ, strongly co-occurred. According to a later analysis, most CMV-associated TCR beta chains appeared to be HLA-restricted, and the HLA associations seemed to be driven largely by CMV exposure. Some IMGT-functional V segments, including TRBV6-2 and TRBV6-3, could not be told apart with the 87-base-pair reads, so those segments were excluded. In an earlier analysis of about 600 of the donors, most TCR beta V segments appeared in productive rearrangements about 87% or about 30% of the time, broadly matching IMGT annotations. Only TCR beta chains were sequenced in this cohort, and the absence of alpha or paired-chain data limited detectable features. In a later analysis, the rate of TCR association differed among HLA loci, with DRB1 alleles having the most associated TCRs and HLA-C alleles having the fewest. Because HLA typing was unavailable for some donors at each locus, only the typed subset was used in association tests. The only immune exposure information available for the cohort was CMV serostatus. Roughly uniform sequencing depth across donors was assumed in presence/absence analyses, although this assumption may not hold. The study gave a list of more than 150 TCR beta chains associated with cytomegalovirus. A further reported finding was that TCR beta sequences accurately predicted the HLA-A and HLA-B alleles for most subjects in the first cohort. Across donors, most TCR sequences were observed very rarely, whereas some public TCRs were present in many individuals. Several of the top co-occurrence clusters appeared to be linked to parvovirus B19, influenza, CMV and Epstein-Barr virus, according to a later analysis. Linkage disequilibrium might explain the correlated functional status among segregating V segments, but an unknown experimental factor could not be ruled out. A group of highly shared sequence variants was considered likely to be a technical artifact of the sequencing pipeline. In a later genetic analysis, a missense DCLRE1C variant was associated with V-gene and J-gene trimming of TCR beta chains, and the association was replicated in an independent cohort. A few of the identified cytomegalovirus-associated TCR beta chains were confirmed in vitro to be specific for cytomegalovirus antigens. The classifier was reported to diagnose cytomegalovirus status with high specificity and sensitivity in both the original cohort and the validation cohort.

On this clone itself: The specificity of this receptor is unknown. No qualities accompany the bases; no much larger clone lies one base away.

CDR3 length: 15 amino acids, cysteine to phenylalanine. The only DNA kept is the CDR3, 45 bases in frame from the first base. V is cut back by 0 bases and J by 5 bases, with 2 bases in the junction unmatched. CDR1 and CDR2 were assigned from the germline V gene as MGHRA and YSYEKL. The cohort was made up of 650 to 700 healthy bone marrow donors. Cohort members were all nominally healthy when sampled, although unrecorded immune exposures were likely present. The donor was CMV seronegative and belonged to the group of more than 300 seronegative cohort members. A peripheral blood sample was collected from each donor, and TCR beta sequencing was performed on peripheral blood mononuclear cells. Genomic DNA was extracted from the blood cell samples with the Qiagen DNeasy Blood Extraction Kit.

The chain joins TRBV4-1 to TRBJ1-4; 8 bases in between match TRBD1. The TCR originated in a girl aged 10 to 17 in good health and CMV-seronegative. The specimen was PBMCs. The nucleotide sequence reads as follows: TGCGCCAGCAGCCAAGAAAGACAGGGGAATGAAAAACTGTTTTTT. Translated, this gives CASSQERQGNEKLFF.